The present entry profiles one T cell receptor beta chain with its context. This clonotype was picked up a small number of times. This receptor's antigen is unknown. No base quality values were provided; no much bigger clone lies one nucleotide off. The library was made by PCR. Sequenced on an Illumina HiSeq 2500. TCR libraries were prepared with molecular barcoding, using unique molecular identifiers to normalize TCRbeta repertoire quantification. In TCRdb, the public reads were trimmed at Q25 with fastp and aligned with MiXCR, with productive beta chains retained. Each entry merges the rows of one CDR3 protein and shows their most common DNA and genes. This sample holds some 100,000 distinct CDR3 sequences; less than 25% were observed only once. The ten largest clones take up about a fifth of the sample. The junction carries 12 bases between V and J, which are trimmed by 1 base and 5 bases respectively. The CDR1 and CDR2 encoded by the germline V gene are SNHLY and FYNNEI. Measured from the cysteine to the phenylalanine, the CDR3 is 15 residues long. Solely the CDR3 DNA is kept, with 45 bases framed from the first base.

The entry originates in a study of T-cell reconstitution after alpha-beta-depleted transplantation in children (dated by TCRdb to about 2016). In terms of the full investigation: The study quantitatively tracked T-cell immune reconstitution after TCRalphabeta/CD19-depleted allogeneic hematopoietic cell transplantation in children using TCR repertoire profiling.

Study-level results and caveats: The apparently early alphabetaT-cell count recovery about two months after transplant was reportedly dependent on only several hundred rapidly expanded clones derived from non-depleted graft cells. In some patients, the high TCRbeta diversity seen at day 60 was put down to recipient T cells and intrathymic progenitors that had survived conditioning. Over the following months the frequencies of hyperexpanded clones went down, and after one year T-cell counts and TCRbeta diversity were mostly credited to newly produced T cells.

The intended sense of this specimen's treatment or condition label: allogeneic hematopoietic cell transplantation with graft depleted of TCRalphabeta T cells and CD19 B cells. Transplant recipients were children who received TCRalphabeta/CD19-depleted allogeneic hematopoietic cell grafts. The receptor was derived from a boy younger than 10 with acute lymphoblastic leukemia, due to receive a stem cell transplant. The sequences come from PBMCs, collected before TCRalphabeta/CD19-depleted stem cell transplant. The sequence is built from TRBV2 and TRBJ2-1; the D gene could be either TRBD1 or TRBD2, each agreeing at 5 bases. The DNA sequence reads TGTGCCAGCAGTGAAGTGGGGGAATCGCACAATGAGCAGTTCTTC. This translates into CASSEVGESHNEQFF.